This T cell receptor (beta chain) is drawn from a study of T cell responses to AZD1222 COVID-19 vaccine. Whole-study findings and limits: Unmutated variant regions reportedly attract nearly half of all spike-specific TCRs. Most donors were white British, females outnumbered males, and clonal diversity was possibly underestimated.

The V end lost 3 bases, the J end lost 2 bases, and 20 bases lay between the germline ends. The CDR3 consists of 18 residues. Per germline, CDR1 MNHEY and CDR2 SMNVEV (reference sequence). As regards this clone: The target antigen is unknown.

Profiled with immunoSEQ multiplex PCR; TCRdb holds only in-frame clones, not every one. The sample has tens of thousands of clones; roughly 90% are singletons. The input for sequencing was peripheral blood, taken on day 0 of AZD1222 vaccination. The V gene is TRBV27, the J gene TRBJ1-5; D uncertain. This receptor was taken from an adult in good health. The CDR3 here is CASSLSPLGRIGNQPQHF. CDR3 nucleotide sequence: TGTGCCAGCAGTTTGTCCCCCCTTGGAAGAATCGGCAATCAGCCCCAGCATTTT.